These 2 T cell receptor beta chains were all obtained from the same sample, sequenced in a study of shared clonotypes between healthy human individuals. The data were produced by immunoSEQ multiplex PCR, yet TCRdb's version contains in-frame clones alone and is incomplete. The sample carries about 2 million clones, approximately 94% recorded once. Naive CD8 cells comprised CD45RO-negative, CCR7-positively selected cells, excluding terminally differentiated effector memory CD45RA+ cells. Sequencing input: naive CD8+ T cells sorted from blood. The receptors here all came from a man younger than 35 in good health.

The CDR3 DNA reads as TGTGCCAGCAGTCCACCGTTGGGACTAGCATCAGATACGCAGTATTTT. Translation: CASSPPLGLASDTQYF. The rearrangement links TRBV27 to TRBJ2-3; 9 nucleotides match TRBD2. The trim removed 5 bases at V and 4 bases at J, leaving 10 bases unmatched. The CDR3 consists of 16 residues. Germline V CDR1 and CDR2: MNHEY, SMNVEV (reference sequence).

The chain employs TRBV6-5 and TRBJ1-4, with 11 bases fitting TRBD1. Germline V gene lookup returns CDR1 MNHEY and CDR2 SVGAGI. V shed 3 bases and J 3 bases; nucleotides not matched to a gene: 3. The CDR3 has 16 residues. For the CDR3, the DNA is TGTGCCAGCAGTTATGGGACAGGGGGGGCTAATGAAAAACTGTTTTTT. The encoded protein is CASSYGTGGANEKLFF.